This T cell receptor (beta chain) stems from a study of CD8+CD57+ T cells in acquired aplastic anemia. Study at large: The average read count for CD4+ cells in healthy donors was around 10 million. Study results and caveats: Overlap between patients and controls comprised roughly 28 CD8+ CDR3 sequences.

Profiling of TCR beta VDJ combinations and CDR3 sequences used genomic DNA as template. Each CDR3 protein gets one entry after TCRdb re-called the reads with MiXCR. The data contain around 400,000 distinct CDR3 sequences, 65% to 80% of them singletons. The germline V gene has CDR1 MGHDK and CDR2 SYGVNS. This CDR3 comprises 16 residues. V shed 1 base and J shed 8 bases, with 18 bases lying between them. Worth noting for this clonotype: Its cognate antigen is unknown.

The rearrangement uses TRBV25-1 and TRBJ2-1, with no clear D. The sequence derives from a human donor in good health, serving as a control. Sample: sorted CD4+, CD8+, or CD8+CD57+ T cells (not recorded which) from PBMCs. CDR3 nucleotide sequence: TGTGCCAGCAGTGAATCTGGAGTTGGCAGCAGCGATGAGCAGTTCTTC. It encodes CASSESGVGSSDEQFF.